This TCR beta chain came from a study of CD8+ T cells in alopecia areata. Study in general: Those treated were given oral tofacitinib at 5 to 10 mg twice daily. Affected scalp percentage set treated patients' severity scores.

Germline-derived CDR1 and CDR2 are SNHLY and FYNNEI. V gave up 7 bases and J gave up 0 bases, with 10 bases separating them. The CDR3 sequence is 13 residues long. A remark on this clone: Antigen unknown.

Stated treatment: oral pan-JAK inhibitor, 5-10 mg twice daily. Peripheral blood and lesional scalp punch biopsies came from alopecia areata patients. RNA extraction was followed by reverse transcription into cDNA, which acted as the sequencing template. Data came from immunoSEQ multiplex PCR; TCRdb stores just in-frame clones and leaves some out. The sample lists approximately 210,000 clones, less than 70% occurring once. Points from the study as a whole: For patients receiving tofacitinib, scalp clonality and expanded CD8+ clones among the top 100 significantly decreased.

The sample consisted of CD4+ T cells sorted from blood, taken between weeks 47 and 50, from a patient treated with tofacitinib. The clonotype comes from a human donor with alopecia areata. This rearrangement joins TRBV2 to TRBJ2-7, with unresolved D. The CDR3 DNA is TGTGCCAGCATGAGATCAAGCTCCTACGAGCAGTACTTC. Translated: CASMRSSSYEQYF.